The sequence of this TCR beta chain was determined in a study of T cell responses to AZD1222 COVID-19 vaccine. This clone was detected only once. Germline loops: CDR1 MNHEY, CDR2 SVGAGI. The ends lost 4 bases at V and 2 bases at J; junction bases unmatched: 7. This CDR3 region has 16 residues. The table came from immunoSEQ multiplex PCR; TCRdb's copy has only in-frame clones and leaves some out. The sample has some 130,000 clones, about 90% seen once. The rearrangement uses TRBV6-5 and TRBJ2-3, with 9 bases aligning to TRBD2. The specimen comprised peripheral blood, sampled on day 0 of MenACWY control vaccination. The TCR was taken from an adult in good health. The CDR3 loop reads CASSSRLAEHTDTQYF. The CDR3, as DNA: TGTGCCAGCAGTTCCAGACTAGCGGAACACACAGATACGCAGTATTTT.